The rows below give T cell receptor beta chains drawn from one sample of a study of control samples from healthy donors and cancer patients. Clones were read by immunoSEQ multiplex PCR, and TCRdb kept only the in-frame ones, dropping some. The table includes around 120,000 clones, about 87% detected once. Sequenced sample: blood. The receptors derive from a middle-aged man in good health. Each CDR3 is given with its conserved first and last residue.

j_gene,v_gene,CDR3aa
TRBJ1-2,TRBV12-3/TRBV12-4,CASHKDRDGYTF
TRBJ1-2,TRBV18,CASSPNSYGYTF
TRBJ2-6,TRBV3-1/TRBV3-2,CASSQDFGGAGANVLTF
TRBJ1-3,TRBV25-1,CASSKKGLSGNTIYF
TRBJ1-1,TRBV4-1,CASSQDYVRTGDTEAFF
TRBJ2-1,TRBV18,CASSASRGEGGEQFF
TRBJ2-7,TRBV4-1,CASSQGTGGGYEQYF
TRBJ1-2,TRBV19,CASRATGGHGYTF
TRBJ1-6,TRBV19,CASRFLTGLNSPLHF
TRBJ2-1,TRBV24-1,CATSDGLRNEQFF
TRBJ1-2,TRBV5-1,CASSLQGDYGYTF
TRBJ2-5,TRBV29-1,CSAGRGLETQYF
TRBJ2-7,TRBV24-1,CATWDGKSYEQYF
TRBJ1-1,TRBV7-2,CASSLAGTGKNTEAFF
TRBJ1-2,TRBV3-1/TRBV3-2,CASSQGGVYGYTF
TRBJ1-2,TRBV6-1,CASSESLISGQDYGYTF
TRBJ1-4,TRBV7-9,CASSLGRVANEKLFF
TRBJ1-1,TRBV29-1,CSALRPENTEAFF
TRBJ1-2,TRBV9,CASSVGPTYYGYTF
TRBJ2-1,TRBV11-1,CASSLYPAESYNEQFF
TRBJ1-1,TRBV10-3,CAISDGTGYNTEAFF
TRBJ1-2,TRBV5-4,CASSFGRLVVGGYTF
TRBJ1-2,TRBV10-2,CASTRDRAFYGYTF
TRBJ1-2,TRBV6-5,CASRTVGVGYGYTF
TRBJ1-6,TRBV2,CASSDSDSPLHF
TRBJ1-6,TRBV2,CAGRTGGFYNSPLHF
TRBJ2-3,TRBV7-2,CASSLVGTGGRDTQYF
TRBJ2-2,TRBV3-1/TRBV3-2,CASSRQNTGELFF
TRBJ2-2,TRBV24-1,CATSAGQGNTGELFF
TRBJ2-2,TRBV4-1,CASSQVLSGGRTGELFF
TRBJ2-7,TRBV18,CASSPPSGNYEQYF
TRBJ2-7,TRBV24-1,CATSDLSGGNYEQYF
TRBJ1-1,TRBV25-1,CASSSASYTEAFF
TRBJ2-7,TRBV6-2/TRBV6-3,CASSSGGQGSHEQYF
TRBJ2-5,TRBV6-5,CASSWLQETQYF
TRBJ2-5,TRBV4-3,CASSQVGTVQETQYF
TRBJ1-2,TRBV24-1,CATSDEGQGAYGYTF
TRBJ1-1,TRBV7-2,CASSLMGANTEAFF
TRBJ1-2,TRBV19,CASSEQNYGYTF
TRBJ2-7,TRBV19,CASSGIRTGGYEQYF
TRBJ2-5,TRBV6-5,CASRRDGTVETQYF
TRBJ2-3,TRBV19,CASMGLSGLTDTQYF
TRBJ2-3,TRBV29-1,CSVDHTQGDSTDTQYF
TRBJ1-5,TRBV10-2,CASSEGRSNQPQHF